This entry lists 28 T cell receptor beta chains sequenced from one sample in a study of technical replicates of blood from several donors. Produced via immunoSEQ multiplex PCR; TCRdb's table is partial and in-frame only. Of about 66,000 clones in the sample, roughly 90% were seen once. Sequenced material: PBMCs. Receptors originate from a human donor in good health. Some clones in this sample may be carry-over from other donors' samples.

V is TRBV5-1 and J is TRBJ2-1; 12 bases match TRBD2. V shed 0 bases and J 3 bases; nucleotides not matched to a gene: 7. The CDR3 has 18 amino acids. Germline values: CDR1 SGHRS, CDR2 YFSETQ. CDR3 loop: CASSLELAGGGVYNEQFF. The CDR3 DNA sequence: TGCGCCAGCAGCTTGGAACTAGCGGGAGGAGGGGTCTACAATGAGCAGTTCTTC.

CDR3 sequence: CSVEDKWTGGVQQYF. The CDR3 nucleotides read TGCAGCGTTGAAGATAAATGGACAGGGGGAGTCCAGCAGTACTTC. The chain links TRBV29-1 to TRBJ2-7; 10 bases are a match to TRBD1. This CDR3 comprises 15 residues. Germline assignment: CDR1 SQVTM and CDR2 ANQGSEA. The J segment lost 8 bases and the V segment lost 0 bases, leaving 10 bases of the junction unmatched.

The chain uses TRBV10-3 and TRBJ2-1; 7 nucleotides align to TRBD2. The CDR3 runs 16 residues. CDR1 ENHRY and CDR2 SYGVKD come from the germline V gene. Unmatched junction bases numbered 9, after V lost 0 bases and J lost 7 bases. The CDR3 region is CAISESNSGSQNEQFF. CDR3 nucleotide sequence: TGTGCCATCAGTGAGTCGAATAGCGGGTCCCAGAATGAGCAGTTCTTC.

This clone has just one count. The chain has TRBV27 and TRBJ2-2, with D perhaps TRBD2 (6 bases). Germline V CDR1 and CDR2: MNHEY, SMNVEV (reference sequence). This CDR3 region has 15 residues. The V gene lost 2 bases and the J gene lost 7 bases, with 14 bases spanning the gap. CDR3 DNA sequence: TGTGCCAGCAGTTTAATCGGGGGAGTCATCGGGGAGCTGTTTTTT. This encodes CASSLIGGVIGELFF.

J is TRBJ2-5 and V is TRBV29-1, with D possibly being TRBD2 (5 bases). CDR1 and CDR2 from the germline V gene are SQVTM and ANQGSEA. The CDR3 sequence is 12 residues long. V was shortened by 7 bases and J by 2 bases, with 11 bases between the two germline ends. DNA for the CDR3: TGCAGCGGACGTCGCGGGCAAGAGACCCAGTACTTC. It specifies CSGRRGQETQYF.

This chain joins TRBV5-1 and TRBJ2-5; 11 nucleotides agree with TRBD1. Germline CDR1 reads SGHRS; CDR2 reads YFSETQ. The CDR3 length is 16 residues. The J segment lost 4 bases and the V segment lost 2 bases, leaving 7 bases of the junction unmatched. Written as DNA, the CDR3 is TGCGCCAGCAGCTTAGGACAGGGGGCGCTGGGAGAGACCCAGTACTTC. Translated, it gives CASSLGQGALGETQYF.

V gene TRBV5-4 combines with J gene TRBJ1-6; TRBD1 might be the D (5 bases). V lost 2 bases and J 4 bases, leaving 13 bases between the germline ends. CDR1 and CDR2 from the germline V gene are SGHNT and YYREEE (reference sequence). The CDR3 has 16 residues. DNA of the CDR3: TGTGCCAGCAGCTTCGGGGGTGATGGTTATAATTCACCCCTCCACTTT. Its protein product is CASSFGGDGYNSPLHF.

V usage is TRBV30 and J usage is TRBJ2-7; D is perhaps TRBD2 (5 bases). The CDR3 contains 15 residues. Germline loops: CDR1 GTSNPN, CDR2 SVGIG (reference sequence). Trimming shortened V by 3 bases and J by 6 bases, and 21 bases separated the two germline ends. CDR3 protein: CAWSNKPPSGFEQYF. CDR3 coding DNA: TGTGCCTGGAGCAATAAACCCCCGTCGGGGTTCGAGCAGTACTTC.

The V and J genes are TRBV7-2 and TRBJ2-3, with 11 positions matching TRBD2. The V gene's germline CDR1 is SGHTA and CDR2 FQGNSA. This CDR3 comprises 14 residues. Trimming cost V 4 bases and J 6 bases; bases outside gene matches: 3. CDR3 region: CASSSTSGGDTQYF. The CDR3 coding sequence is TGTGCCAGCAGCTCCACTAGCGGGGGTGATACGCAGTATTTT.

The rearrangement joins TRBV5-4 to TRBJ2-1, with no clear D. The CDR3 is made up of 13 amino acids. V was clipped by 0 bases and J by 7 bases, with 8 bases between them. In germline, CDR1 is SGHNT, CDR2 YYREEE (reference sequence). This chain's CDR3 is CASSLARRNEQFF. For the CDR3, the DNA is TGTGCCAGCAGCTTGGCACGGAGAAATGAGCAGTTCTTC. The full variable domain, completed using reference TRBV5-4 and TRBJ2-1, is ETGVTQSPTHLIKTRGQQVTLRCSSQSGHNTVSWYQQALGQGPQFIFQYYREEENGRGNFPPRFSGLQFPNYSSELNVNALELDDSALYLCASSLARRNEQFFGPGTRLTVL.

The chain carries TRBV2 and TRBJ2-6; 8 bases fit TRBD2. The CDR3 runs to 16 residues. V trimming: 8 bases; J trimming: 0 bases; junction bases outside the gene matches: 6. Germline CDR1 is SNHLY and CDR2 is FYNNEI. The chain's CDR3 is CASSLAGNSGANVLTF. DNA for the CDR3: TGTGCCAGCTCGCTAGCGGGTAACTCTGGGGCCAACGTCCTGACTTTC.

In its sample, this clone was seen once. The rearrangement joins TRBV19 to TRBJ1-5; the D is unclear. This CDR3 is built from 16 residues. Germline lookup yields CDR1 LNHDA and CDR2 SQIVND (reference sequence). The V end was cut by 2 bases, the J end by 9 bases, with 20 bases between. For the CDR3, the DNA is TGTGCCAGTAGTATACCTAGCAGTTGGGCTGTGCGGCCCCAGCATTTT. Translating it yields CASSIPSSWAVRPQHF.

The gene calls are TRBV4-3 and TRBJ1-3; D is possibly TRBD1 (6 bases). Trimming left V 4 bases short and J 1 base short, with 14 bases between. Germline V gene lookup returns CDR1 LGHNA and CDR2 YSLEER. CDR3 length equals 16 residues. The CDR3 sequence: CASSRDRTVSGNTIYF. The CDR3 nucleotides are TGCGCCAGCAGCCGCGACAGGACGGTTTCTGGAAACACCATATATTTT.

V and J are TRBV13 and TRBJ2-7; 9 nucleotides line up with TRBD2. The germline V gene has CDR1 PRHDT and CDR2 FYEKMQ (reference sequence). V lost 2 bases to trimming and J lost 5 bases; unmatched junction nucleotides: 13. The length of the CDR3 is 17 residues. As DNA, the CDR3 is TGTGCCAGCAGCTTAAGGTTCGCGGGGGGGCTTTCCCACGAGCAGTACTTC. Protein: CASSLRFAGGLSHEQYF.

The CDR3 DNA follows: TGTGCCAGCAGCTTAGGGAGAACCCTCCACTTT. Translating gives CASSLGRTLHF. This chain connects TRBV13 to TRBJ1-6; no reliable D call. V was trimmed by 0 bases and J by 14 bases, leaving 5 bases between them. The CDR3 has 11 residues. Germline V gene data show CDR1 as PRHDT and CDR2 as FYEKMQ (reference sequence).

This sequence joins TRBV6-5 and TRBJ2-5; the D is unclear. Germline assignment: CDR1 MNHEY and CDR2 SVGAGI. V lost 6 bases to trimming and J lost 7 bases, with 15 bases between them. This CDR3 has 13 amino acids. CDR3 nucleotide sequence: TGTGCCAGCAGCCCACCCCCCTTCGGGACCCAGTACTTC. It is translated as CASSPPPFGTQYF.

This clone was detected many times. The chain recombines TRBV7-9 with TRBJ1-6; 10 nucleotides line up with TRBD1. CDR1 is SEHNR, CDR2 FQNEAQ, per germline (reference sequence). The CDR3 is 15 amino acids. V shed 5 bases, J shed 11 bases, and the junction held 9 bases outside the gene matches. CDR3 DNA sequence: TGTGCCAGCAGCGCGGACAGGGGGTCTTATGCACCCCTCCACTTT. This gives the protein CASSADRGSYAPLHF. The full variable domain, its missing parts supplied by reference TRBV7-9 and TRBJ1-6, is DTGVSQNPRHKITKRGQNVTFRCDPISEHNRLYWYRQTLGQGPEFLTYFQNEAQLEKSRLLSDRFSAERPKGSFSTLEIQRTEQGDSAMYLCASSADRGSYAPLHFGNGTRLTVT.

V and J are TRBV30 and TRBJ2-1, with 9 bases that match TRBD2. The V gene's germline CDR1 is GTSNPN and CDR2 SVGIG (reference sequence). Trimming at V came to 3 bases and at J to 6 bases, leaving 9 bases not matched to a gene. The CDR3 consists of 15 residues. CDR3: CAWSDRGLARNEQFF. In DNA, the CDR3 is TGTGCCTGGAGCGATAGGGGACTAGCTCGCAATGAGCAGTTCTTC. Using reference TRBV30 and TRBJ2-1 for the parts outside the CDR3, the full variable domain is SQTIHQWPATLVQPVGSPLSLECTVEGTSNPNLYWYRQAAGRGLQLLFYSVGIGQISSEVPQNLSASRPQDRQFILSSKKLLLSDSGFYLCAWSDRGLARNEQFFGPGTRLTVL.

The J gene is TRBJ1-4, the V gene TRBV5-1; TRBD1 might be the D (5 bases). From germline, CDR1 is SGHRS and CDR2 YFSETQ. The ends were cut back, 3 bases at V and 7 bases at J, with 13 bases in the middle. CDR3 length: 14 amino acids. The CDR3 nucleotides read TGCGCCAGCAGCTCGACAGCGGGGAGTGAAAAACTGTTTTTT. Translated, it gives CASSSTAGSEKLFF.

The chain carries TRBV5-1 and TRBJ2-7; no definite D call. V lost 7 bases and J 2 bases, leaving 7 bases between the germline ends. The CDR3 covers 11 residues. Germline values: CDR1 SGHRS, CDR2 YFSETQ. CDR3: CASYIPYEQYF. The DNA for the CDR3 is TGCGCCAGCTATATTCCCTACGAGCAGTACTTC. Complete variable domain (other parts from reference TRBV5-1 and TRBJ2-7): KAGVTQTPRYLIKTRGQQVTLSCSPISGHRSVSWYQQTPGQGLQFLFEYFSETQRNKGNFPGRFSGRQFSNSRSEMNVSTLELGDSALYLCASYIPYEQYFGPGTRLTVT.

This chain joins TRBV5-1 and TRBJ1-1; the D gene is possibly TRBD1 (6 bases). The V end was cut by 4 bases, the J end by 4 bases, with 17 bases between. Germline V CDR1 and CDR2: SGHRS, YFSETQ. The CDR3 contains 15 residues. The CDR3: CASSPRAGEGTEAFF. CDR3 DNA: TGCGCCAGCAGCCCCCGTGCAGGGGAAGGCACTGAAGCTTTCTTT.

The CDR3 DNA reads as TGTGCCAGCAGTGAAGCGGACAGGGTCGGGGAGCTGTTTTTT. It is translated as CASSEADRVGELFF. The chain recombines TRBV6-1 with TRBJ2-2; 8 bases map to TRBD1. The germline gives CDR1 MNHNS, CDR2 SASEGT. The V and J ends lost 0 bases and 7 bases, in that order; junction bases with no gene match: 1. CDR3 size: 14 residues.

The chain combines TRBV6-5 with TRBJ2-5, with 11 bases that match TRBD2. V trimming: 2 bases; J trimming: 6 bases; junction bases outside the gene matches: 8. This CDR3 is built from 16 residues. Germline CDR1 MNHEY, CDR2 SVGAGI. The CDR3 nucleotides are TGTGCCAGCAGTTACGCCGGGACTAGCGGCTCAAAGACCCAGTACTTC. Protein product: CASSYAGTSGSKTQYF.

This clone was detected only a few times. The J gene is TRBJ2-7, the V gene TRBV7-2; a weak D match, TRBD1 (5 bases). The germline CDR1 and CDR2 sequences are SGHTA and FQGNSA. The CDR3 loop spans 14 amino acids. V was cut by 6 bases and J by 7 bases, with 19 bases left in between. The CDR3 spells CASSYQGISTEQYF. In DNA form, the CDR3 reads TGTGCCAGCAGTTATCAGGGTATTAGCACTGAGCAGTACTTC. Filled out from reference TRBV7-2 and TRBJ2-7, the complete variable domain reads GAGVSQSPSNKVTEKGKDVELRCDPISGHTALYWYRQSLGQGLEFLIYFQGNSAPDKSGLPSDRFSAERTGGSVSTLTIQRTQQEDSAVYLCASSYQGISTEQYFGPGTRLTVT.

With respect to this clone: At one end the junction does not follow the germline gene, possibly because of a read error. The CDR3 nucleotides are TGTGCCAGCAGCTTGGACAGATGGAACCCCGGGGAGCTGTTTTTT. Its protein product is CASSLDRWNPGELFF. V gene TRBV5-8 combines with J gene TRBJ2-2; D unclear. Per germline, CDR1 SGHTS and CDR2 YDEGEE. There are 15 residues in the CDR3.

The chain combines TRBV5-8 with TRBJ1-1; D not certain. The germline V gene has CDR1 SGHTS and CDR2 YDEGEE. The length of the CDR3 is 11 residues. The V gene lost 4 bases and the J gene lost 5 bases, with 6 bases spanning the gap. The CDR3 region is CASSRYTEAFF. The DNA of the CDR3 is TGTGCCAGCAGCCGTTATACTGAAGCTTTCTTT.

The rearrangement uses TRBV23-1 and TRBJ2-5, with 7 bases matching TRBD2. TRBV23-1 is an ORF for which the function is uncertain. V was pared by 1 base and J by 5 bases, with 7 bases of the junction left unmatched. This CDR3 region has 15 residues. The CDR3 DNA sequence: TGCGCCAGCAGTCAATGGGAGGGCAAGAGCGAGACCCAGTACTTC. Its protein is CASSQWEGKSETQYF.

The chain uses TRBV6-5 and TRBJ2-7; 9 positions agree with TRBD1. This CDR3 spans 14 amino acids. Trimming removed 6 bases from V and 5 bases from J; junction bases left unmatched: 8. The germline V gene encodes CDR1 MNHEY and CDR2 SVGAGI. This chain's CDR3 is CASRQGASIDEQYF. The CDR3, as DNA: TGTGCCAGCAGACAGGGGGCTTCTATTGACGAGCAGTACTTC.